Presented here are 17 T cell receptor beta chains from one specimen sequenced in a study of molecular identifiers for immune sequencing clone quantification. TCRdb re-called the PCR reads through MiXCR, storing one row per CDR3 protein. The sample shows 460,000 or so distinct CDR3 sequences, around 21% of them seen only once. What was sequenced was naive CD8+ T cells from blood, with Jurkat cell RNA spiked in. The subset here: FACS-sorted CD8+CD4-CCR7+CD45RA+ naive T cells. The receptor source for this set is a human donor in good health. Some libraries in this study had Jurkat cell RNA spiked in.

This clonotype was seen ten or more times. The rearrangement links TRBV7-9 to TRBJ2-3, with D maybe TRBD1 (5 bases). V lost 4 bases and J lost 3, with 11 bases in between. Looked up from germline, CDR1 is SEHNR and CDR2 is FQNEAQ (reference sequence). The CDR3 runs 14 residues. DNA of the CDR3: TGTGCCAGCAGCTCAGGGTTCGTGACAGATACGCAGTATTTT. Its protein product is CASSSGFVTDTQYF.

Concerning this clonotype itself: The junction departs from the called germline gene at one end, perhaps through a read error. The chain uses TRBV28 and TRBJ1-5; a weak D match, TRBD1 (5 bases). Germline loops: CDR1 MDHEN, CDR2 SYDVKM. The CDR3 covers 13 residues. DNA of the CDR3: TGTGCCGGCAGTCCCTTAGGGGATCAGCCCCAGCATTTT. Translating gives CAGSPLGDQPQHF.

This clonotype was seen a handful of times. The V gene is TRBV7-3, the J gene TRBJ2-7; a possible D gene is TRBD1 (6 bases). The CDR3 is made up of 14 amino acids. Trimming stripped 5 bases from V and 6 bases from J, with 17 bases between. Germline V gene sequence: CDR1 SGHTA, CDR2 FQGTGA. The CDR3 DNA is TGTGCCAGCAGCGTAATGGGACATGCCTCCGAGCAGTACTTC. Encoded protein: CASSVMGHASEQYF. Supplemented by reference TRBV7-3 and TRBJ2-7, the full variable domain reads GAGVSQTPSNKVTEKGKYVELRCDPISGHTALYWYRQSLGQGPEFLIYFQGTGAADDSGLPNDRFFAVRPEGSVSTLKIQRTERGDSAVYLCASSVMGHASEQYFGPGTRLTVT.

The J gene is TRBJ1-5, the V gene TRBV19; the D is unclear. The CDR3 totals 16 residues. Germline V gene sequence: CDR1 LNHDA, CDR2 SQIVND (reference sequence). V was shortened by 5 bases and J by 3 bases, with 17 bases between the two germline ends. CDR3 coding DNA: TGTGCCAGTAGTCTTAACGGTTACTCGTTCAATCAGCCCCAGCATTTT. As protein: CASSLNGYSFNQPQHF.

In its sample, this clonotype was seen a few times. The chain combines TRBV20-1 with TRBJ2-1; 9 bases line up with TRBD2. Losses at the gene ends were 1 base for V and 5 bases for J; bases not matched to a gene: 12. The CDR3 length is 17 residues. CDR1 is DFQATT and CDR2 is SNEGSKA in the germline V gene (reference sequence). CDR3 nucleotide sequence: TGCAGTGCTAGAGCCGCCCCATATAGCGGGAGTCACAATGAGCAGTTCTTC. Protein product: CSARAAPYSGSHNEQFF.

This clonotype was seen only a few times. This chain links TRBV30 with TRBJ1-1; tentative D call: TRBD1 (6 bases). Germline assignment: CDR1 GTSNPN and CDR2 SVGIG (reference sequence). Trimming pared 5 bases from V and 0 bases from J, leaving 13 bases between. This CDR3 contains 14 residues. The CDR3 spells CAWADSRMNTEAFF. The CDR3 DNA reads TGTGCCTGGGCGGACAGCAGAATGAACACTGAAGCTTTCTTT.

The chain uses TRBV4-1 and TRBJ1-5; 8 positions match TRBD1. CDR1 and CDR2 (germline): MGHRA, YSYEKL. J lost 6 bases, V lost 0 bases, and 4 bases had no gene match. The CDR3 extends over 15 amino acids. The CDR3 loop reads CASSQEGRGLQPQHF. The CDR3 coding sequence is TGCGCCAGCAGCCAAGAAGGCAGGGGGCTTCAGCCCCAGCATTTT.

To note about this clonotype: At one end the junction does not follow the germline gene, possibly because of a read error. The gene calls are TRBV3-1 and TRBJ2-7, with D possibly TRBD2 on 5 matching bases. This CDR3 comprises 13 residues. CDR1 is LGHDT and CDR2 is YNNKEL in the germline V gene (reference sequence). The CDR3 reads CASSQEDYYEQCF. The CDR3 coding sequence is TGTGCCAGCAGCCAGGAAGACTACTACGAGCAGTGCTTC.

The sample holds a few counts of this clonotype. The chain joins TRBV20-1 to TRBJ1-1; D possibly corresponds to TRBD1 (5 bases). The V gene's germline CDR1 is DFQATT and CDR2 SNEGSKA (reference sequence). V lost 0 bases to trimming and J lost 5 bases, with 13 bases between them. The CDR3 spans 14 residues. The CDR3 protein is CSARDQKGRTEAFF. CDR3 coding DNA: TGCAGTGCTAGAGATCAAAAGGGGCGGACTGAAGCTTTCTTT.

This clonotype has at least ten counts. The chain uses TRBV7-2 and TRBJ1-1; no reliable D call. There are 16 residues in the CDR3. Looked up from germline, CDR1 is SGHTA and CDR2 is FQGNSA. Trimming removed 2 bases from V and 5 bases from J, with 18 bases in between. The CDR3 here is CASSLYGEWAGTEAFF. As DNA, the CDR3 is TGTGCCAGCAGCTTATATGGGGAGTGGGCTGGGACTGAAGCTTTCTTT.

This clonotype was recorded many times. CDR3 region: CASSQDRGTGNQPQHF. DNA for the CDR3: TGCGCCAGCAGCCAAGATCGGGGTACCGGCAATCAGCCCCAGCATTTT. The chain couples TRBV4-3 to TRBJ1-5; D unclear. This CDR3 spans 16 amino acids. From germline, CDR1 is LGHNA and CDR2 YSLEER. V gave up 0 bases and J gave up 2 bases, with 11 bases separating them.

The gene calls are TRBV9 and TRBJ2-3; 7 positions agree with TRBD1. The CDR3 is 15 residues long. Germline V gives CDR1 SGDLS, CDR2 YYNGEE. The J segment lost 5 bases and the V segment lost 3 bases, leaving 9 bases of the junction unmatched. The CDR3 region has the DNA TGTGCCAGCAGCGACGGGACAGCCTGGGAAGATACGCAGTATTTT. It is translated as CASSDGTAWEDTQYF.

V usage is TRBV7-9 and J usage is TRBJ2-7, with 12 bases identical to TRBD2. This CDR3 is built from 19 residues. Trimming at V came to 2 bases and at J to 1 base, leaving 12 bases not matched to a gene. Germline CDR1 reads SEHNR; CDR2 reads FQNEAQ (reference sequence). The CDR3 is CASSLTSLAGGPLSYEQYF. The CDR3 bases are TGTGCCAGCAGCTTAACGTCGCTAGCGGGAGGGCCCTTGTCCTACGAGCAGTACTTC.

This sequence joins TRBV3-1 and TRBJ1-1; D is perhaps TRBD1 (5 bases). The ends were cut back, 5 bases at V and 7 bases at J, with 14 bases in the middle. Per germline, CDR1 LGHDT and CDR2 YNNKEL (reference sequence). The CDR3 is 13 residues long. Here the CDR3 reads CASSSPWGSEAFF. The CDR3 coding sequence is TGTGCCAGCAGCTCACCTTGGGGGAGTGAAGCTTTCTTT. Full variable domain (remainder filled in from reference TRBV3-1 and TRBJ1-1): DTAVSQTPKYLVTQMGNDKSIKCEQNLGHDTMYWYKQDSKKFLKIMFSYNNKELIINETVPNRFSPKSPDKAHLNLHINSLELGDSAVYFCASSSPWGSEAFFGQGTRLTVV.

This clonotype was counted at least ten times. J is TRBJ2-3 and V is TRBV20-1, with a weak D call TRBD1 (6 bases). The V end lost 2 bases, the J end lost 1 base, and 10 bases lay between the germline ends. This CDR3 contains 14 residues. CDR1 is DFQATT, CDR2 SNEGSKA, per germline (reference sequence). As DNA, the CDR3 is TGCAGTGCTAGACTCCGACAGGGCACAGATACGCAGTATTTT. It yields the protein CSARLRQGTDTQYF.

The rearrangement uses TRBV20-1 and TRBJ2-7; the D is unclear. Between the trimmed V and J ends, which lost 4 bases and 0 bases, there was a span of 10 bases. The V gene's germline CDR1 is DFQATT and CDR2 SNEGSKA (reference sequence). The CDR3 loop spans 13 amino acids. This CDR3 is CSAKGTFSYEQYF. The CDR3 DNA follows: TGCAGTGCTAAGGGCACCTTCTCCTACGAGCAGTACTTC.

The V call is TRBV7-9, the J call TRBJ2-7; no firm D call. The CDR3 runs to 12 residues. Trimming shortened V by 1 base and J by 6 bases, and 7 bases separated the two germline ends. CDR1 and CDR2 from the germline V gene are SEHNR and FQNEAQ (reference sequence). The CDR3: CASSLGPIEQYF. CDR3 nucleotides: TGTGCCAGCAGCTTAGGACCGATCGAGCAGTACTTC.